These 13 T cell receptor beta chains share one sample of origin, sequenced in a study of T cells in Graves' hyperthyroidism and ophthalmopathy. There were TCR beta CDR3 regions amplified from RNA transcripts. The primer set for the first-round RT-PCR of the TCR CDR3 was HTBI. TCRdb ran MiXCR on the multiplex PCR reads and lists one entry per CDR3 protein. The sample lists 130,000 to 150,000 distinct CDR3 sequences; approximately 20% were seen once. Sequencing was performed on blood. These receptors were taken from a woman aged 45-65 years with Graves' hyperthyroidism that later progressed to Graves' ophthalmopathy.

This clonotype was detected a few times. V usage is TRBV6-1 and J usage is TRBJ2-7, with 11 bases fitting TRBD2. The germline gives CDR1 MNHNS, CDR2 SASEGT. V gave up 4 bases and J gave up 3 bases; unmatched junction bases: 2. The CDR3 runs to 14 residues. CDR3 bases: TGTGCCAGCAGTGTGGGACTAGCGGTCTACGAGCAGTACTTC. It is translated as CASSVGLAVYEQYF.

This clonotype was recorded at least ten times. The chain links TRBV27 to TRBJ1-1; TRBD1 aligns across 7 bases. Germline V gene data show CDR1 as MNHEY and CDR2 as SMNVEV (reference sequence). The trim removed 3 bases at V and 3 bases at J, leaving 7 bases unmatched. This CDR3 spans 15 amino acids. The CDR3, as DNA: TGTGCCAGCAGTTTCAACGGACAGGTTTACACTGAAGCTTTCTTT. Translating it yields CASSFNGQVYTEAFF.

The chain couples TRBV20-1 to TRBJ2-3; 11 positions match TRBD2. Trimming took 1 base from V and 7 from J; bases not matched to a gene: 10. This CDR3 is built from 16 residues. In germline, CDR1 is DFQATT, CDR2 SNEGSKA (reference sequence). CDR3 in amino acids: CSARVRTGLAVNTQYF. CDR3 nucleotide sequence: TGCAGTGCTAGAGTCCGGACGGGACTAGCGGTAAATACGCAGTATTTT.

Concerning this clonotype: With a much larger clone just one base away, this may be a read error. The chain links TRBV7-9 to TRBJ1-1; D unclear. The CDR3 has 18 amino acids. Germline values: CDR1 SEHNR, CDR2 FQNEAQ (reference sequence). The CDR3 bases are TGTGACAGCAGCTTAGTCGGTAGGACCAATATGTTCATAGCTGAAGCTTTCTTT. Translation gives CDSSLVGRTNMFIAEAFF.

This clonotype appeared many times. The DNA of the CDR3 is TGCAGTGCTAGAGATCGAGGGCTAGCGGGAGGGACTAGCACAGATACGCAGTATTTT. The encoded protein is CSARDRGLAGGTSTDTQYF. V gene TRBV20-1 combines with J gene TRBJ2-3, with 12 bases aligning to TRBD2. With V trimmed by 0 bases and J by 0 bases, 10 bases remained unmatched. CDR1 and CDR2 from the germline V gene are DFQATT and SNEGSKA (reference sequence). This CDR3 region has 19 residues.

A few counts support this clonotype. The chain recombines TRBV28 with TRBJ1-6; 11 bases map to TRBD1. CDR3 length: 18 amino acids. Germline CDR1 is MDHEN and CDR2 is SYDVKM. V lost 5 bases to trimming and J lost 7 bases; unmatched junction nucleotides: 13. CDR3 sequence: CASSDPRGQGGRNSPLHF. The CDR3 nucleotides read TGTGCCAGCAGTGACCCCCGGGGACAGGGGGGACGAAATTCACCCCTCCACTTT.

This clonotype was counted at least ten times. The V gene is TRBV28, the J gene TRBJ2-7, with TRBD2 as a possible D gene (5 bases). The germline V gene encodes CDR1 MDHEN and CDR2 SYDVKM. The CDR3 has 15 residues. V was shortened by 6 bases and J by 6 bases, with 21 bases between the two germline ends. CDR3 loop: CASSDRGASLGEQYF. Written as DNA, the CDR3 is TGTGCCAGCAGCGACCGGGGAGCGTCCTTAGGCGAGCAGTACTTC.

This clonotype has more than one count but fewer than ten. This rearrangement joins TRBV28 to TRBJ2-3, with TRBD1 matching over 9 bases. The CDR3 length is 15 residues. Per germline, CDR1 MDHEN and CDR2 SYDVKM. J gave up 4 bases and V 6 bases, and 8 bases lay outside the gene matches. The CDR3 spells CASRLQGAGADTQYF. The CDR3 nucleotides are TGTGCCAGCAGGTTACAGGGGGCAGGGGCAGATACGCAGTATTTT.

This clonotype was counted at least ten times. V gene TRBV18 combines with J gene TRBJ2-1; 10 bases are a match to TRBD2. Germline V gives CDR1 KGHSH, CDR2 LQKENI. Trimming cost V 6 bases and J 9 bases; bases outside gene matches: 17. This CDR3 comprises 17 residues. The CDR3 region has the DNA TGTGCCAGCTCTCAAAGAGGGACTAGCGTCACAAAGAGTGAGCAGTTCTTC. This sequence encodes CASSQRGTSVTKSEQFF.

This clonotype was seen repeatedly, ten times or more. This rearrangement joins TRBV27 to TRBJ1-6; 9 nucleotides align to TRBD1. The CDR3 runs 15 residues. Trimming removed 8 bases from V and 7 bases from J; junction bases left unmatched: 9. Germline-derived CDR1 and CDR2 are MNHEY and SMNVEV (reference sequence). The CDR3 DNA is TGTGCCAGCCAGACAGGGGGAAGAGGGAATTCACCCCTCCACTTT. Its translation: CASQTGGRGNSPLHF.

This clonotype has ten or more counts. V and J are TRBV5-1 and TRBJ2-3; 9 bases agree with TRBD2. CDR1 and CDR2 from the germline V gene are SGHRS and YFSETQ. CDR3 size: 14 residues. With V trimmed by 2 bases and J by 6 bases, 4 bases remained unmatched. DNA of the CDR3: TGCGCCAGCAGCTTTAGCGGGAGATCGGATACGCAGTATTTT. It translates to CASSFSGRSDTQYF. Combining the CDR3 with reference TRBV5-1 and TRBJ2-3 gives the whole variable domain KAGVTQTPRYLIKTRGQQVTLSCSPISGHRSVSWYQQTPGQGLQFLFEYFSETQRNKGNFPGRFSGRQFSNSRSEMNVSTLELGDSALYLCASSFSGRSDTQYFGPGTRLTVL.

In its sample, this clonotype was seen many times. The J gene is TRBJ2-1, the V gene TRBV28; 12 bases are shared with TRBD2. V gave up 8 bases and J gave up 3 bases; unmatched junction bases: 17. This CDR3 region has 19 residues. The V gene's germline CDR1 is MDHEN and CDR2 SYDVKM. CDR3: CASASDRPASGRGYNEQFF. The CDR3 DNA follows: TGTGCCAGCGCATCGGACAGGCCGGCTAGCGGGAGGGGCTACAATGAGCAGTTCTTC.

The CDR3 here is CASGPGLADLQETQYF. The CDR3 DNA reads TGTGCCAGCGGACCGGGACTAGCGGACTTACAAGAGACCCAGTACTTC. The chain combines TRBV7-9 with TRBJ2-5, with 11 bases aligning to TRBD2. The CDR3 runs 16 residues. V shed 8 bases and J 2 bases; nucleotides not matched to a gene: 10. The germline V gene encodes CDR1 SEHNR and CDR2 FQNEAQ (reference sequence).